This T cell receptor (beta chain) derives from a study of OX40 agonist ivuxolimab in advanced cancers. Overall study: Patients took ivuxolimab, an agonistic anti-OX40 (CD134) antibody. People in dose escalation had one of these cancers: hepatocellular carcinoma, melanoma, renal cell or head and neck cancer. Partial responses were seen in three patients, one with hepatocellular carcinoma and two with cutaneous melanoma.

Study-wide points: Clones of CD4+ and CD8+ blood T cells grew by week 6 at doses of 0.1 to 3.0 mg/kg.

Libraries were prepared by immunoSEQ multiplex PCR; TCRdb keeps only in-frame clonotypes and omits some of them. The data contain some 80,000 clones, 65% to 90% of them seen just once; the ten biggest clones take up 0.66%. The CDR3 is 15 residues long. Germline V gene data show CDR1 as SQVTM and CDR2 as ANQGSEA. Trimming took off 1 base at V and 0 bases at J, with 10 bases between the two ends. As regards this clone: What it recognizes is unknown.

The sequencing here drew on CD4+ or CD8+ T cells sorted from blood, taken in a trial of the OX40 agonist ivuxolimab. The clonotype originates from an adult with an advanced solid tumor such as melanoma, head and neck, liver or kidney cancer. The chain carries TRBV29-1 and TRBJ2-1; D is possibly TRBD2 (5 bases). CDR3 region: CSVEAERSSYNEQFF. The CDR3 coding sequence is TGCAGCGTTGAAGCGGAGCGGAGCTCCTACAATGAGCAGTTCTTC.